These 29 T cell receptor beta chains share one sample of origin, sequenced in a study of vaccination effects on CD4 cells after COVID-19. Profiling relied on immunoSEQ multiplex PCR, and the TCRdb table lists in-frame clones only, not all of them. Here the sample spans tens of thousands of clones, roughly four fifths being singletons. Prior to sequencing, the ViraFEST assay stimulated PBMC with viral peptide pools, which expanded the antigen-specific CD4+ T cells. Isolating CD4+ T cells followed ten to eleven days of culture. Two doses of BNT162b2 or mRNA-1273 vaccine were administered to participants. These receptors' targets are unknown. The sequencing here drew on CD4+ T cells from PBMCs cultured with SARS-CoV-2 spike peptides, taken after COVID-19 vaccination. Every receptor here comes from a human donor who received a COVID-19 vaccine. Some clones in this sample may be carry-over from other donors' samples.

Worth noting for this clone: The sample has other DNA sequences that encode this CDR3 too. The rearrangement uses TRBV2 and TRBJ2-5; D is undetermined. The CDR3 sequence is 12 residues long. Trimming took off 6 bases at V and 5 bases at J, with 10 bases between the two ends. CDR1 and CDR2 (germline): SNHLY, FYNNEI. The CDR3 DNA is TGTGCCAGCAGATCCGAAGGGGAGACCCAGTACTTC. It translates to CASRSEGETQYF.

The chain combines TRBV9 with TRBJ2-1; TRBD2 matches at 13 bases. The V segment lost 4 bases and the J segment 5 bases; nucleotides outside the gene matches: 6. CDR3 length equals 16 residues. Germline V gene data show CDR1 as SGDLS and CDR2 as YYNGEE. CDR3 sequence (DNA): TGTGCCAGCAGCATCCGACTAGCGGGGGGCAACAATGAGCAGTTCTTC. Protein sequence: CASSIRLAGGNNEQFF.

This sequence joins TRBV21-1 and TRBJ2-4; no check of the table's D call, TRBD2, against the DNA was made. TRBV21-1 is a documented pseudogene. CDR3 length: 17 residues. The CDR3 DNA is TGTGCCAGCAGCAAAAATTACGGGTTGCTAGCCAAAAACATTCAGTACTTC. Protein sequence: CASSKNYGLLAKNIQYF.

This clone is medium-sized. The rearrangement joins TRBV19 to TRBJ1-2; TRBD1 might be the D (5 bases). The CDR3 runs to 14 residues. Germline V CDR1 and CDR2: LNHDA, SQIVND (reference sequence). Deletions cut 2 bases from V and 6 bases from J, with 13 bases between. Written as DNA, the CDR3 is TGTGCCAGTAGTATATCGACAGCCCGGGATGGCTACACCTTC. It codes for CASSISTARDGYTF.

This clone was picked up a small number of times. J is TRBJ1-6 and V is TRBV7-2; D possibly corresponds to TRBD1 (5 bases). CDR1 SGHTA and CDR2 FQGNSA come from the germline V gene. The CDR3 extends over 14 amino acids. V gave up 1 base and J gave up 11 bases, with 12 bases separating them. The CDR3 is CASSLEGKVAPLHF. In DNA, the CDR3 is TGTGCCAGCAGCTTAGAGGGGAAGGTGGCACCCCTCCACTTT.

The chain couples TRBV6-2 or TRBV6-3 to TRBJ2-7; the match to TRBD1 covers 10 bases. V lost 6 bases, J lost 7 bases, and 12 bases stayed unmatched. The V gene's germline CDR1 is MNHEY and CDR2 SVGEGT. The CDR3 consists of 15 residues. The CDR3 DNA sequence: TGTGCCAGCAGCCGCCCCGGGACAGGGGTTCGAGAGCAGTACGTC. As protein: CASSRPGTGVREQYV.

The gene calls are TRBV10-2 and TRBJ1-5; TRBD1 agrees at 8 bases. The CDR3 consists of 13 residues. J gave up 2 bases and V 9 bases, and 3 bases lay outside the gene matches. The germline CDR1 and CDR2 sequences are WSHSY and SAAADI. For the CDR3, the DNA is TGCGCCAGTGAGGACAGGGGCAATCAGCCCCAGCATTTT. Translation gives CASEDRGNQPQHF.

The chain combines TRBV6-5 with TRBJ1-2; weak D call: TRBD1 (5 bases). The germline V gene has CDR1 MNHEY and CDR2 SVGAGI. This CDR3 has 14 residues. V was trimmed by 8 bases and J by 3 bases, leaving 16 bases between them. The CDR3 loop is CASPNRRGYYGYTF. The DNA of the CDR3 is TGTGCCAGCCCAAATAGGAGGGGCTACTATGGCTACACCTTC.

The chain uses TRBV7-9 and TRBJ1-5; 9 bases fit TRBD1. The germline gives CDR1 SEHNR, CDR2 FQNEAQ (reference sequence). CDR3 size: 15 residues. The V and J ends lost 5 bases and 7 bases, in that order; junction bases with no gene match: 9. The CDR3 protein is CASSVGDRAGQPQHF. CDR3 nucleotide sequence: TGTGCCAGCAGCGTTGGGGACAGGGCTGGGCAGCCCCAGCATTTT.

The chain carries TRBV10-3 and TRBJ2-3, with 7 bases lining up with TRBD1. The CDR3 sequence is 14 residues long. The germline CDR1 and CDR2 sequences are ENHRY and SYGVKD. V was clipped by 2 bases and J by 6 bases; unmatched bases: 5. The CDR3 DNA sequence: TGTGCCATCAGTGAGGAAGGGGGCCGGGATACGCAGTATTTT. It codes for CAISEEGGRDTQYF.

This chain joins TRBV7-8 and TRBJ1-4; 9 bases match TRBD1. Germline V CDR1 and CDR2: SGHVS, FQNEAQ. The CDR3 extends over 14 amino acids. Trimming at V came to 4 bases and at J to 8 bases, leaving 5 bases not matched to a gene. CDR3 nucleotides: TGTGCCAGCAGCTCCTGGGACAGGGACGAAAAACTGTTTTTT. It translates to CASSSWDRDEKLFF.

The rearrangement joins TRBV5-1 to TRBJ1-1; maybe TRBD1 (6 bases). The CDR3 loop spans 14 amino acids. Per germline, CDR1 SGHRS and CDR2 YFSETQ. The V end lost 4 bases, the J end lost 12 bases, and 22 bases lay between the germline ends. Here the CDR3 reads CASSGGPGGQISFF. The CDR3 coding sequence is TGCGCCAGCAGCGGGGGACCTGGGGGGCAGATATCTTTCTTT.

The chain joins TRBV18 to TRBJ1-1; D is undetermined. Between the trimmed V and J ends, which lost 3 bases and 3 bases, there was a span of 8 bases. Germline V lookup: CDR1 KGHSH, CDR2 LQKENI. This CDR3 contains 13 residues. The CDR3 coding sequence is TGTGCCAGCTCACCTAACCGAGACACTGAAGCTTTCTTT. This gives the protein CASSPNRDTEAFF.

The rearrangement joins TRBV5-6 to TRBJ2-3; TRBD2 matches at 7 bases. Germline V gives CDR1 SGHDT, CDR2 YYEEEE. V shed 7 bases, J shed 2 bases, and the junction held 1 base outside the gene matches. This CDR3 is built from 12 residues. The CDR3 here is CASAGVTDTQYF. The DNA for the CDR3 is TGTGCCAGCGCGGGGGTCACAGATACGCAGTATTTT.

This chain joins TRBV10-3 and TRBJ1-6, with TRBD1 identical over 8 bases. The germline gives CDR1 ENHRY, CDR2 SYGVKD. After removal of 4 bases from V and 0 bases from J, the junction contained 2 bases not matched to a gene. CDR3 length: 16 residues. CDR3 bases: TGTGCCATCAGTGGGACAGGGAGCTCCTATAATTCACCCCTCCACTTT. Its translation: CAISGTGSSYNSPLHF.

The rearrangement uses TRBV7-2 and TRBJ1-4; a weak D match, TRBD1 (6 bases). CDR1 and CDR2 from the germline V gene are SGHTA and FQGNSA. This CDR3 has 16 amino acids. V was clipped by 5 bases and J by 5 bases, with 18 bases between them. CDR3 sequence (DNA): TGTGCCAGCAGCCGCTTAGCTGGGCAGGGGAATGAAAAACTGTTTTTT. It specifies CASSRLAGQGNEKLFF.

This clone was found once. The genes are TRBV19 and TRBJ2-5, with D uncertain. V was shortened by 7 bases and J by 5 bases, with 8 bases between the two germline ends. Germline assignment: CDR1 LNHDA and CDR2 SQIVND (reference sequence). This CDR3 has 11 amino acids. The CDR3 loop reads CASKIGETQYF. DNA for the CDR3: TGTGCCAGTAAGATCGGGGAGACCCAGTACTTC.

This clone occurred once. V usage is TRBV19 and J usage is TRBJ2-1; no definite D call. The V gene lost 4 bases and the J gene lost 1 base, with 8 bases spanning the gap. CDR1 LNHDA and CDR2 SQIVND come from the germline V gene (reference sequence). The CDR3 covers 14 residues. The CDR3 reads CASSTSSSYNEQFF. DNA for the CDR3: TGTGCCAGTAGTACATCCAGTTCCTACAATGAGCAGTTCTTC.

DNA of the CDR3: TGTGCCAGCAGTTTCGGGCCATTGAACACTGAAGCTTTCTTT. Residues: CASSFGPLNTEAFF. J is TRBJ1-1 and V is TRBV28; no clear D. V was cut by 3 bases and J by 0 bases, with 8 bases left in between. The CDR3 extends over 14 amino acids. Germline V CDR1 and CDR2: MDHEN, SYDVKM. Looking up the rest from reference TRBV28 and TRBJ1-1 gives the full variable domain: DVKVTQSSRYLVKRTGEKVFLECVQDMDHENMFWYRQDPGLGLRLIYFSYDVKMKEKGDIPEGYSVSREKKERFSLILESASTNQTSMYLCASSFGPLNTEAFFGQGTRLTVV.

The chain links TRBV19 to TRBJ1-3; 7 nucleotides agree with TRBD1. V dropped 4 bases and J dropped 2; count of bases not matched to a gene: 5. In germline, CDR1 is LNHDA, CDR2 SQIVND (reference sequence). This CDR3 is 15 amino acids long. The CDR3 DNA reads TGTGCCAGTAGTACCGGGACAGTACCTGGAAACACCATATATTTT. Amino acids: CASSTGTVPGNTIYF.

The chain has TRBV7-9 and TRBJ2-1, with D possibly TRBD2 on 6 matching bases. V lost 5 bases and J 2 bases, leaving 13 bases between the germline ends. The length of the CDR3 is 15 residues. Germline loops: CDR1 SEHNR, CDR2 FQNEAQ (reference sequence). The DNA for the CDR3 is TGTGCCAGCAGCGCCCGGGACTGGGCCTACAATGAGCAGTTCTTC. This gives the protein CASSARDWAYNEQFF.

The CDR3 DNA sequence: TGTGCCAGCAGTTTTGACAGGGAGTACGGAAACACCATATATTTT. Translation gives CASSFDREYGNTIYF. The chain recombines TRBV28 with TRBJ1-3; 7 bases line up with TRBD1. Germline CDR1 is MDHEN and CDR2 is SYDVKM. V lost 3 bases, J lost 4 bases, and 6 bases stayed unmatched. The CDR3 is 15 residues long.

The genes are TRBV12-3 or TRBV12-4 and TRBJ1-1; D is undetermined. The CDR3 is made up of 12 amino acids. V shed 4 bases and J shed 3 bases, with 6 bases lying between them. The CDR3 DNA is TGTGCCAGCAGTTCGGGTTACACTGAAGCTTTCTTT. Translation: CASSSGYTEAFF.

This chain uses TRBV7-2 with TRBJ1-5, with TRBD1 identical over 7 bases. V shed 4 bases and J 0 bases; nucleotides not matched to a gene: 3. Germline CDR1 reads SGHTA; CDR2 reads FQGNSA. The CDR3 consists of 15 residues. The CDR3 spells CASSSGQFSNQPQHF. The CDR3 coding sequence is TGTGCCAGCAGCTCGGGACAGTTTAGCAATCAGCCCCAGCATTTT.

The rearrangement joins TRBV24-1 to TRBJ2-2; 10 bases are shared with TRBD2. From germline, CDR1 is KGHDR and CDR2 SFDVKD. V was pared by 3 bases and J by 0 bases, with 6 bases of the junction left unmatched. The CDR3 contains 18 residues. The CDR3 DNA follows: TGTGCCACCAGTGATCCCGGGACTAGCGCTGCGAACACCGGGGAGCTGTTTTTT. It codes for CATSDPGTSAANTGELFF.

The rearrangement uses TRBV4-1 and TRBJ2-5, with D unclear. CDR3 size: 14 residues. Germline V lookup: CDR1 MGHRA, CDR2 YSYEKL. Trimming removed 5 bases at V and 2 bases at J, with 12 bases between. CDR3 sequence: CASSVNGRQETQYF. Here the CDR3 DNA reads TGCGCCAGCAGCGTCAACGGGCGACAAGAGACCCAGTACTTC.

This clone was detected once. CDR3 loop: CAWSGNSLSGNTIYF. As DNA, the CDR3 is TGTGCCTGGAGTGGTAACAGCCTTTCCGGAAACACCATATATTTT. V and J are TRBV30 and TRBJ1-3; no clear D. Germline V CDR1 and CDR2: GTSNPN, SVGIG (reference sequence). The CDR3 totals 15 residues. Trimming shortened V by 1 base and J by 4 bases, and 14 bases separated the two germline ends.

V gene TRBV19 combines with J gene TRBJ2-3; the D gene is possibly TRBD2 (6 bases). The length of the CDR3 is 15 residues. The germline V gene encodes CDR1 LNHDA and CDR2 SQIVND (reference sequence). V dropped 10 bases and J dropped 0 bases, with 17 bases sitting between them. CDR3 sequence reads: CATQYRGSSTDTQYF. The CDR3 region has the DNA TGTGCCACGCAATACCGGGGGAGCAGCACAGATACGCAGTATTTT.

The genes are TRBV5-6 and TRBJ1-6; a weak D match, TRBD1 (5 bases). Germline values: CDR1 SGHDT, CDR2 YYEEEE. The CDR3 is 17 amino acids. V was trimmed by 3 bases and J by 8 bases, leaving 21 bases between them. CDR3 bases: TGTGCCAGCAGCTCTCCAAACTTGGGGGGGTGGGATTCACCCCTCCACTTT. It encodes CASSSPNLGGWDSPLHF.